This passage covers 30 T cell receptor beta chains from one sample sequenced in a study of low-dose radiotherapy and immunotherapy resistance in tumors. TRAV- and TRBV-specific primers, spanning alpha and beta chains, primed first-strand cDNA. TCR amplification ran approximately 20 PCR cycles using constant-region and V-primer adapter primers. TCRdb analysed the reads with MiXCR anew, one entry per CDR3 protein. The sample includes around 80,000 distinct CDR3 sequences, approximately 20% seen only once; the top ten take around 6.1%. Described time point: before trial treatment. Material: PBMCs, obtained before treatment. Receptor source: a male donor with prostate cancer.

Many counts were recorded for this clonotype. Germline and junction disagree at one end, which may indicate a read error. The chain uses TRBV5-6 and TRBJ2-5, with D perhaps TRBD1 (6 bases). This CDR3 comprises 14 residues. The germline gives CDR1 SGHDT, CDR2 YYEEEE. The CDR3 DNA reads TGTGCCAGCAGCTTGGGTCCTAACAGGGTAACCACTGGTTTC. Its protein product is CASSLGPNRVTTGF.

This clonotype was counted many times. The J gene is TRBJ1-1, the V gene TRBV4-3; D is unresolved. Trimming pared 0 bases from V and 9 bases from J, leaving 11 bases between. Germline CDR1 LGHNA, CDR2 YSLEER. CDR3 length: 13 amino acids. CDR3 loop: CASSQDWAAQAFF. CDR3 nucleotide sequence: TGCGCCAGCAGCCAAGATTGGGCAGCTCAAGCTTTCTTT.

In its sample, this clonotype was seen many times. The chain combines TRBV7-9 with TRBJ1-3, with D perhaps TRBD1 (5 bases). Trimming left V 6 bases short and J 0 bases short, with 15 bases between. The CDR3 consists of 16 residues. The germline CDR1 and CDR2 sequences are SEHNR and FQNEAQ (reference sequence). The CDR3 coding sequence is TGTGCCAGCAGACACTCGACAGAGAGCTCTGGAAACACCATATATTTT. Translating gives CASRHSTESSGNTIYF.

The table lists this clonotype with many counts. This chain connects TRBV29-1 to TRBJ1-1; the D gene is possibly TRBD1 (5 bases). Germline V gives CDR1 SQVTM, CDR2 ANQGSEA. The CDR3 runs to 12 residues. The ends were cut back, 7 bases at V and 5 bases at J, with 14 bases in the middle. The CDR3 protein is CSAGSGETEAFF. As DNA, the CDR3 is TGCAGCGCTGGGTCGGGGGAGACTGAAGCTTTCTTT.

At least ten counts were recorded for this clonotype. The chain is built from TRBV5-1 and TRBJ2-1; D remains ambiguous. The CDR3 runs to 12 residues. V was pared by 5 bases and J by 5 bases, with 8 bases between. Germline CDR1 is SGHRS and CDR2 is YFSETQ. The CDR3 DNA sequence: TGCGCCAGCAGAGAGGCACACAATGAGCAGTTCTTC. Protein sequence: CASREAHNEQFF.

This clonotype was seen a handful of times. DNA for the CDR3: TGTGCCGGCGGGACAGGGAATCAGGAGAGCTATGGCTACACCTTC. Translation gives CAGGTGNQESYGYTF. The chain uses TRBV30 and TRBJ1-2; 9 bases match TRBD1. The CDR3 length is 15 residues. Germline CDR1 is GTSNPN and CDR2 is SVGIG (reference sequence). Unmatched junction bases numbered 14, after V lost 8 bases and J lost 4 bases. The full variable domain, rest sourced from reference TRBV30 and TRBJ1-2, is SQTIHQWPATLVQPVGSPLSLECTVEGTSNPNLYWYRQAAGRGLQLLFYSVGIGQISSEVPQNLSASRPQDRQFILSSKKLLLSDSGFYLCAGGTGNQESYGYTFGSGTRLTVV.

This clonotype was seen repeatedly, ten times or more. The V call is TRBV3-1, the J call TRBJ2-7; D not resolved. The CDR3 covers 13 residues. Germline V gene sequence: CDR1 LGHDT, CDR2 YNNKEL (reference sequence). Trimming pared 4 bases from V and 2 bases from J, leaving 9 bases between. The CDR3 DNA is TGTGCCAGCAGCCCCCGGACGACCTACGAGCAGTACTTC. Protein: CASSPRTTYEQYF.

Comments on this clonotype: This probably arose from a read error, given a far larger clone one base away. This chain uses TRBV4-3 with TRBJ2-7, with 7 positions matching TRBD2. The CDR3 totals 19 residues. CDR1 is LGHNA, CDR2 YSLEER, per germline. After removal of 1 base from V and 7 bases from J, the junction contained 22 bases not matched to a gene. CDR3 nucleotides: TGCGCCAGCAGCCAAGGGACTAGTGCGGCGGGAGCCTCGTACAATGAGCAGTACTTC. Protein product: CASSQGTSAAGASYNEQYF.

This clonotype was seen ten or more times. This rearrangement joins TRBV10-3 to TRBJ2-1, with 7 bases lining up with TRBD2. Germline V gene sequence: CDR1 ENHRY, CDR2 SYGVKD. The junction had 5 bases not matched to a gene; V was cut back by 6 bases and J by 3 bases. CDR3 length: 14 residues. The CDR3 DNA is TGTGCCATCAGGCGGGAGTCCAGCTACAATGAGCAGTTCTTC. It yields the protein CAIRRESSYNEQFF.

This clonotype was counted many times. The V gene is TRBV6-2 or TRBV6-3, the J gene TRBJ2-1, with 7 bases fitting TRBD2. The V gene end was trimmed by 6 bases and the J gene end by 5 bases; junction bases not matched to a gene: 10. This CDR3 region has 15 residues. Germline assignment: CDR1 MNHEY and CDR2 SVGEGT. CDR3 nucleotide sequence: TGTGCCAGCAGACGTCCGGGGGGACTAAACAATGAGCAGTTCTTC. Translated: CASRRPGGLNNEQFF.

As regards this clonotype: It may be a read error: a sequence one base away is much more abundant. For the CDR3, the DNA is TGCGCCAGCAGGCAAGATTATACACCTAGCGGGCCTTATGAGCAGTTCTTC. Its translation is CASRQDYTPSGPYEQFF. The chain joins TRBV4-3 to TRBJ2-1, with 8 nucleotides matching TRBD2. The CDR3 length is 17 residues. Germline V gene sequence: CDR1 LGHNA, CDR2 YSLEER.

As for this clonotype: This may stem from a read error, because a much larger clone lies one nucleotide away. The V gene is TRBV7-9, the J gene TRBJ2-1; weak D call: TRBD2 (6 bases). Germline CDR1 and CDR2: SEHNR and FQNEAQ (reference sequence). This CDR3 has 13 residues. Between the trimmed V and J ends, which lost 6 bases and 5 bases, there was a span of 11 bases. Here the CDR3 reads CASSGGSHNEQFF. CDR3 in DNA: TGTGCCAGCAGTGGGGGGTCTCACAATGAGCAGTTCTTC. Looking up the rest from reference TRBV7-9 and TRBJ2-1 gives the full variable domain: DTGVSQNPRHKITKRGQNVTFRCDPISEHNRLYWYRQTLGQGPEFLTYFQNEAQLEKSRLLSDRFSAERPKGSFSTLEIQRTEQGDSAMYLCASSGGSHNEQFFGPGTRLTVL.

A remark on this clonotype: A single base is all that separates this from a far larger clone, so a read error is likely. The rearrangement joins TRBV20-1 to TRBJ2-1; possibly TRBD2 for D (6 bases). The CDR3 extends over 14 amino acids. Trimming removed 3 bases at V and 13 bases at J, with 22 bases between. From germline, CDR1 is DFQATT and CDR2 SNEGSKA (reference sequence). The CDR3 DNA reads as TGCAGTGCTAGTGCTAGCGAGAACCAAGAGACCCAGTTCTTC. It specifies CSASASENQETQFF.

In its sample, this clonotype was seen many times. The chain employs TRBV5-1 and TRBJ2-7, with D hard to call. The CDR3 runs to 14 residues. Germline V CDR1 and CDR2: SGHRS, YFSETQ. Trimming took 7 bases from V and 3 from J, leaving 17 bases between them. The chain's CDR3 is CASRPLGPGYEQYF. The DNA for the CDR3 is TGCGCCAGCCGTCCACTGGGCCCGGGCTACGAGCAGTACTTC.

This clonotype was counted many times. The chain is built from TRBV7-9 and TRBJ1-2; TRBD1 matches at 8 bases. From germline, CDR1 is SEHNR and CDR2 FQNEAQ (reference sequence). After removal of 5 bases from V and 5 bases from J, the junction contained 7 bases not matched to a gene. This CDR3 contains 14 residues. The CDR3 spells CASSAGTGDYGYTF. The CDR3 DNA sequence: TGTGCCAGCAGCGCGGGGACAGGAGATTATGGCTACACCTTC.

This rearrangement joins TRBV3-1 to TRBJ2-3, with D hard to call. The CDR3 contains 14 residues. The V end lost 2 bases, the J end lost 5 bases, and 11 bases lay between the germline ends. Germline V gene lookup returns CDR1 LGHDT and CDR2 YNNKEL (reference sequence). The CDR3 loop reads CASSQNPHQDTQYF. The DNA of the CDR3 is TGTGCCAGCAGCCAAAACCCACATCAAGATACGCAGTATTTT.

CDR3 nucleotide sequence: TGTGCCAGCAGTTTTTACGGAACCGATGGGAATCAGCCCCAGCATTTT. Translating gives CASSFYGTDGNQPQHF. The gene calls are TRBV12-3 or TRBV12-4 and TRBJ1-5; D is unclear. The CDR3 has 16 amino acids. Trimming shortened V by 3 bases and J by 4 bases, and 16 bases separated the two germline ends.

About this clonotype itself: A read error may be the cause here, since a much bigger clone is one base away. The J gene is TRBJ2-2, the V gene TRBV10-1; possible D gene TRBD2, 5 bases. Germline CDR1 and CDR2: WNHNN and SYGVQD (reference sequence). The ends were cut back, 2 bases at V and 5 bases at J, with 9 bases in the middle. The CDR3 contains 14 residues. CDR3 protein: CASSELGGTGELFF. The CDR3 bases are TGCGCCAGCAGTGAGCTTGGAGGAACCGGGGAGCTGTTTTTT.

This clonotype came up many times. The chain couples TRBV27 to TRBJ1-2; a possible D gene is TRBD1 (6 bases). Trimming took 4 bases from V and 0 from J, leaving 27 bases between them. The germline CDR1 and CDR2 sequences are MNHEY and SMNVEV (reference sequence). CDR3 size: 20 residues. CDR3 bases: TGTGCCAGCAGTTCCAACTCTCCACTTGAGGACAGCGAAGCTAACTATGGCTACACCTTC. It specifies CASSSNSPLEDSEANYGYTF.

This clonotype was seen many times. The chain has TRBV20-1 and TRBJ1-1; TRBD1 agrees at 7 bases. V lost 0 bases and J lost 1; bases outside the gene matches: 8. Germline V gene sequence: CDR1 DFQATT, CDR2 SNEGSKA (reference sequence). The CDR3 has 16 residues. CDR3 bases: TGCAGTGCTAGAGACGGGACAGCGGTTGCGAACACTGAAGCTTTCTTT. As protein: CSARDGTAVANTEAFF.

This clonotype was seen more than once but under ten times. The chain recombines TRBV5-5 with TRBJ1-5; TRBD1 agrees at 7 bases. After removal of 3 bases from V and 4 bases from J, the junction contained 4 bases not matched to a gene. The V gene's germline CDR1 is SGHKS and CDR2 YYEKEE (reference sequence). The CDR3 is 14 residues long. The CDR3 region has the DNA TGTGCCAGCAGCTCCGGGACAGCGAATCAGCCCCAGCATTTT. Amino acids: CASSSGTANQPQHF.

In its sample, this clonotype was seen many times. The chain carries TRBV6-1 and TRBJ2-1; TRBD2 agrees at 12 bases. The CDR3 totals 19 residues. With V trimmed by 0 bases and J by 5 bases, 11 bases remained unmatched. The germline gives CDR1 MNHNS, CDR2 SASEGT. CDR3: CASSEAHLRLAGDHNEQFF. CDR3 sequence (DNA): TGTGCCAGCAGTGAAGCCCACCTAAGACTAGCGGGAGACCACAATGAGCAGTTCTTC.

On this clonotype itself: Given a much more abundant clone one base away, this may be a read error. V and J are TRBV6-1 and TRBJ1-1; maybe TRBD1 (5 bases). V dropped 5 bases and J dropped 0 bases, with 22 bases sitting between them. The CDR3 is 18 amino acids. Germline V CDR1 and CDR2: MNHNS, SASEGT. The CDR3 DNA follows: TGTGCCAGCAGTTCCCCCCGGGGGGGACGTAAACTGAACACTGAAGCTTTCTTT. It is translated as CASSSPRGGRKLNTEAFF.

At least ten counts were recorded for this clonotype. This chain connects TRBV4-3 to TRBJ2-7; a weak D match, TRBD2 (6 bases). V lost 0 bases and J 4 bases, leaving 10 bases between the germline ends. The CDR3 length is 14 residues. CDR1 and CDR2 from the germline V gene are LGHNA and YSLEER. CDR3 region: CASSQEGLGYEQYF. The DNA for the CDR3 is TGCGCCAGCAGCCAAGAGGGACTTGGTTACGAGCAGTACTTC.

In its sample, this clonotype was seen many times. An end of the junction does not agree with germline; a read error may underlie this. The chain recombines TRBV5-1 with TRBJ2-1; 11 nucleotides line up with TRBD2. This CDR3 is 18 amino acids long. From germline, CDR1 is SGHRS and CDR2 YFSETQ. CDR3 protein: CASRLGTSGTPTYNEQFF. The CDR3 DNA follows: TGCGCCAGCAGGTTGGGGACTAGCGGAACTCCTACTTACAATGAGCAGTTCTTC.

The table lists this clonotype with many counts. This chain connects TRBV21-1 to TRBJ2-7; the listed D gene, TRBD1, was not tested against the DNA. TRBV21-1 represents a pseudogene. The CDR3 is 15 amino acids. CDR3 sequence: CASSKKPRQGYEQYF. The CDR3 DNA reads as TGTGCCAGCAGCAAAAAGCCCCGACAGGGTTACGAGCAGTACTTC.

The chain is built from TRBV27 and TRBJ1-4; D gene uncertain. CDR1 MNHEY and CDR2 SMNVEV come from the germline V gene (reference sequence). The V gene lost 7 bases and the J gene lost 4 bases, with 16 bases spanning the gap. The CDR3 contains 15 residues. The CDR3 sequence is CASTPLEHINEKLFF. CDR3 DNA sequence: TGTGCCAGCACCCCACTGGAACATATTAATGAAAAACTGTTTTTT.

This clonotype was counted many times. The chain couples TRBV3-1 to TRBJ2-5, with a possible D match to TRBD2 (6 bases). Germline V gene lookup returns CDR1 LGHDT and CDR2 YNNKEL (reference sequence). CDR3 length: 16 residues. Trimming removed 1 base from V and 1 base from J, with 13 bases in between. CDR3 region: CASSQARGLTQETQYF. CDR3 DNA: TGTGCCAGCAGCCAAGCCCGGGGACTCACCCAAGAGACCCAGTACTTC.

This clonotype was observed at least ten times. The chain is built from TRBV12-3 or TRBV12-4 and TRBJ2-2; D not resolved. V was trimmed by 3 bases and J by 6 bases, leaving 8 bases between them. The CDR3 covers 13 residues. The CDR3 DNA reads TGTGCCAGCAGTTTTGTGGATCCCGGGGAGCTGTTTTTT. Protein: CASSFVDPGELFF.

This clonotype came up many times. This chain's CDR3 is CASSQVDYSYEQYF. In DNA form, the CDR3 reads TGCGCCAGCAGCCAAGTCGACTATTCCTACGAGCAGTACTTC. The chain employs TRBV4-1 and TRBJ2-7; D might be TRBD2 (5 bases). The V end lost 1 base, the J end lost 1 base, and 8 bases lay between the germline ends. Per germline, CDR1 MGHRA and CDR2 YSYEKL. The CDR3 covers 14 residues.